This TCR beta chain was sequenced in a study of PD-L1 blockade in urothelial cancer. Time point specified: peripheral blood 6 weeks after treatment start. There are 17 residues in the CDR3. The trim removed 3 bases at V and 6 bases at J, leaving 14 bases unmatched. CDR1 is SGDLS and CDR2 is YYNGEE in the germline V gene. The protocol was immunoSEQ multiplex PCR, while the TCRdb copy is restricted to in-frame clones and leaves out a portion. Here the sample spans more than 90,000 clones, 80% to 95% being singletons. The source of this sequence is a man in his sixties with urothelial cancer. V gene TRBV9 combines with J gene TRBJ2-3; 9 nucleotides align to TRBD2. Sequences were derived from PBMCs, sampled around atezolizumab (anti-PD-L1) treatment. CDR3 residues: CASSASQEAGGADTQYF. In nucleotides, the CDR3 is TGTGCCAGCAGCGCAAGCCAGGAAGCGGGAGGAGCGGATACGCAGTATTTT. Filled out from reference TRBV9 and TRBJ2-3, the complete variable domain reads DSGVTQTPKHLITATGQRVTLRCSPRSGDLSVYWYQQSLDQGLQFLIQYYNGEERAKGNILERFSAQQFPDLHSELNLSSLELGDSALYFCASSASQEAGGADTQYFGPGTRLTVL.